This T cell receptor beta chain came from a study of breast tumors, draining lymph nodes, adjacent tissues. Overall study results and limits: Data fit most tumor T cells coming from lymph node, expanding in tumor. Luminal-like breast cancer showed significantly greater tumor-nontumor repertoire similarity than basal-like breast cancer did. Tumor repertoires ranked between lymph nodes and nontumor tissue in diversity, with V and J gene preferences. Tumor T cell lymph node origin was a supported hypothesis, not proven.

This clonotype has at least ten counts. Its antigen is undetermined. Each CDR3 protein gets one entry after TCRdb re-called the multiplex PCR reads with MiXCR. The sample has about 52,000 distinct CDR3 sequences; roughly two fifths are singletons. Material: breast tumor tissue. The sequence derives from a female donor with breast cancer. Some clones in this sample may be carry-over from other donors' samples.

CDR3 sequence: CSAGWSAGGYEQYF. CDR3 nucleotides: TGCAGTGCTGGGTGGTCGGCGGGAGGGTATGAGCAGTACTTC. This chain uses TRBV20-1 with TRBJ2-7; 9 nucleotides match TRBD2. The CDR3 has 14 residues. V gave up 5 bases and J gave up 7 bases; unmatched junction bases: 12. Germline V gene lookup returns CDR1 DFQATT and CDR2 SNEGSKA (reference sequence).